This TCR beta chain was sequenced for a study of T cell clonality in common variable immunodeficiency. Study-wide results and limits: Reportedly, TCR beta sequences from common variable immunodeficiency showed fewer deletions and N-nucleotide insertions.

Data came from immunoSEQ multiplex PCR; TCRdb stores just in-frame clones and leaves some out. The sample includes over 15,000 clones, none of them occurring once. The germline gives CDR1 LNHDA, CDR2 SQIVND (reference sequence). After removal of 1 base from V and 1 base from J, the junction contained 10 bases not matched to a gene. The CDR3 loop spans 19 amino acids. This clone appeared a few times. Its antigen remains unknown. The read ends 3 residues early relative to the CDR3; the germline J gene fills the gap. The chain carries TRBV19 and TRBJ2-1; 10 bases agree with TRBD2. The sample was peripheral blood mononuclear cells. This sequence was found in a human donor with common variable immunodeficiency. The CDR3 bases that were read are TGTGCCAGTAGTATAGTGTTCACTGGACTAGCGGAATCCTACAATGAG. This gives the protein CASSIVFTGLAESYNE. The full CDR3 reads CASSIVFTGLAESYNEQFF.